This entry features one T cell receptor beta chain sequence. Amplified TCR beta CDR3 regions derived from RNA transcripts. Researchers ran a first-round RT-PCR on the TCR CDR3 using the HTBI primer set. TCRdb re-called the multiplex PCR reads with MiXCR, one entry per CDR3 protein. In the table there are around 380,000 distinct CDR3 sequences, roughly 14% of which are singletons. This specimen belongs to a study of T cells in Graves' hyperthyroidism and ophthalmopathy. Hyperthyroidism in the patients, aged 18 to 65, was newly diagnosed and under 2 months in duration. The trim removed 4 bases at V and 0 bases at J, leaving 5 bases unmatched. Germline V gene data show CDR1 as SGHDN and CDR2 as FVKESK. The CDR3 spans 18 residues.

Sequenced: blood. J is TRBJ2-1 and V is TRBV14, with 14 bases fitting TRBD2. The origin of this receptor is a man aged 25 to 45 with Graves' hyperthyroidism that later progressed to Graves' ophthalmopathy. CDR3 sequence reads: CASSPSGLAGASYNEQFF. The CDR3 nucleotides are TGTGCCAGCAGCCCCTCGGGACTAGCGGGGGCCTCCTACAATGAGCAGTTCTTC.